This is a list of T cell receptor beta chains from one sample in a study of blood T cell repertoires in COVID-19. TCRdb keeps only in-frame clones here, not all; method: immunoSEQ multiplex PCR. The repertoire holds about 280,000 clones, with about 85% as singletons. The sample was PBMCs or T cells enriched from blood (not recorded which). All receptors derive from a woman aged 50 to 60 who had recovered from COVID-19. Each CDR3 is given with its conserved first and last residue. Fields, in order: clone size, V gene, CDR3 protein. Not every row has a clone size; where given, it reads once, few, many or a size class.

size: few
V: TRBV30
CDR3: CAWSFRQGVYEKLFF

size: -
V: TRBV6-2/TRBV6-3
CDR3: CASSPPTGAIYEQYF

size: -
V: TRBV11-2
CDR3: CASSPHVGQVYNEQFF

size: -
V: TRBV27
CDR3: CASSPTTSGRVEQFF

size: -
V: TRBV4-3
CDR3: CASSYQGGSYEQYF

size: -
V: TRBV3-1/TRBV3-2
CDR3: CASSQAFDRGSDYTF

size: -
V: TRBV29-1
CDR3: CSVELPGTGGWGYTF

size: -
V: TRBV30
CDR3: CAWRGGFDEKLFF

size: -
V: TRBV18
CDR3: CASSPFSSIGQLQNIQYF

size: -
V: TRBV19
CDR3: CASSAGQGYEQFF

size: -
V: TRBV30
CDR3: CAWGTINTGELFF

size: few
V: TRBV5-4
CDR3: CASSFDRGPYNEQFF

size: -
V: TRBV18
CDR3: CASSPRASRTSYNTEAFF

size: -
V: TRBV7-2
CDR3: CASSLQGASNYGYTF

size: -
V: TRBV9
CDR3: CASSAAGGVPGELFF

size: -
V: TRBV18
CDR3: CASSFDREVLNQPQHF

size: -
V: TRBV7-2
CDR3: CASSQQGSGNTIYF

size: -
V: TRBV30
CDR3: CASTPGQENTEAFF

size: -
V: TRBV2
CDR3: CASRSSLTGELFF

size: -
V: TRBV25-1
CDR3: CASSEVDFPTNEKLFF

size: few
V: TRBV6-5
CDR3: CASSRTGVGSPLHF

size: -
V: TRBV3-1/TRBV3-2
CDR3: CASSPWTGGEYYGYTF

size: -
V: TRBV15
CDR3: CATRSDRGRRNGYTF

size: -
V: TRBV3-1/TRBV3-2
CDR3: CASSLTGSNQPQHF

size: -
V: TRBV7-2
CDR3: CASSLKTRQGDLGGYTF

size: -
V: TRBV10-3
CDR3: CAISASGTRPDPQQFF

size: -
V: TRBV4-1
CDR3: CASSFGTVNTEAFF

size: few
V: TRBV7-9
CDR3: CASSWTGGYGYTF

size: -
V: TRBV7-9
CDR3: CASSPRSTGNTEAFF

size: once
V: TRBV29-1
CDR3: CSVEQGAVQYF

size: -
V: TRBV5-1
CDR3: CASKRVKNTEAFF

size: -
V: TRBV5-1
CDR3: CASSLTRRTEAFF

size: -
V: TRBV4-1
CDR3: CASSQGRQGASPLHF

size: -
V: TRBV5-4
CDR3: CASSLGPAGGLPDTQYF

size: -
V: TRBV14
CDR3: CASRHITGKGADTQYF

size: once
V: TRBV30
CDR3: CAWSPDSLRNQPQHF

size: few
V: TRBV9
CDR3: CASSGRGGDYGYTF

size: -
V: TRBV25-1
CDR3: CASRETGGYHEQYF

size: -
V: TRBV5-4
CDR3: CASSPGVLSGNTIYF

size: -
V: TRBV4-3
CDR3: CASSQSTGPATNEKLFF

size: -
V: TRBV19
CDR3: CASSVDRDPQPQHF

size: few
V: TRBV9
CDR3: CASSVGEGYEQYF

size: -
V: TRBV14
CDR3: CASSQAARPSTDTQYF

size: -
V: TRBV27
CDR3: CASSLFFTGAPANYGYTF

size: -
V: TRBV7-9
CDR3: CASSLDGNQPQHF

size: -
V: TRBV5-1
CDR3: CASSLTAGGRETQYF